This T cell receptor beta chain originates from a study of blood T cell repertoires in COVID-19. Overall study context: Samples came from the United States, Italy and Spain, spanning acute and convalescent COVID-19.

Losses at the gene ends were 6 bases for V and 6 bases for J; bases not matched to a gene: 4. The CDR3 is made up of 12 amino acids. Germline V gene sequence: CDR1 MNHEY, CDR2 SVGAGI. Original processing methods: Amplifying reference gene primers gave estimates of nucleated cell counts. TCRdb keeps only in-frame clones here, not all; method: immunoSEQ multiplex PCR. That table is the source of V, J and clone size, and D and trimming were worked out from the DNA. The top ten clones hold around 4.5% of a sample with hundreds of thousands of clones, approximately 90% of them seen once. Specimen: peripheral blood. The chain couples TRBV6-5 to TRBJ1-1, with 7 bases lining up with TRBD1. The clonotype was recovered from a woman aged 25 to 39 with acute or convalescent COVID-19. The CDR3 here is CASSNRGPEAFF. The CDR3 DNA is TGTGCCAGCAGCAACAGGGGCCCTGAAGCTTTCTTT.